This T cell receptor beta chain comes out of a study of T cells after yellow fever vaccination. Points from the study as a whole: Reappearance after the booster was observed for most primary-vaccination clones (roughly 95% CD4, about 91% CD8). Shared CD4/CD8 clonotypes were a small share, likely from convergent recombination. Though weaker, the secondary response peaked faster, on day 5 versus 15.

As TCR cDNA was made by 5'RACE template switching, a universal primer site and UMIs were added. TCRdb analysed the 5' RACE reads with MiXCR anew, one entry per CDR3 protein. The table lists 600,000 to 750,000 distinct CDR3 sequences, 9% to 15% of them singletons. This clonotype has just a few counts. Its antigen remains unidentified. V lost 4 bases and J 0 bases, leaving 13 bases between the germline ends. Germline assignment: CDR1 MNHEY and CDR2 SVGAGI. CDR3 length: 15 residues. The chain uses TRBV6-5 and TRBJ2-7; D remains unclear. This receptor was obtained from a man aged 30 to 45 who received the YFV17D yellow fever vaccine. The sample consisted of PBMCs, taken on the day of the yellow fever booster vaccination. The DNA of the CDR3 is TGTGCCAGCAGTTCCACGAACACAGACTCCTACGAGCAGTACTTC. Amino acid sequence: CASSSTNTDSYEQYF.